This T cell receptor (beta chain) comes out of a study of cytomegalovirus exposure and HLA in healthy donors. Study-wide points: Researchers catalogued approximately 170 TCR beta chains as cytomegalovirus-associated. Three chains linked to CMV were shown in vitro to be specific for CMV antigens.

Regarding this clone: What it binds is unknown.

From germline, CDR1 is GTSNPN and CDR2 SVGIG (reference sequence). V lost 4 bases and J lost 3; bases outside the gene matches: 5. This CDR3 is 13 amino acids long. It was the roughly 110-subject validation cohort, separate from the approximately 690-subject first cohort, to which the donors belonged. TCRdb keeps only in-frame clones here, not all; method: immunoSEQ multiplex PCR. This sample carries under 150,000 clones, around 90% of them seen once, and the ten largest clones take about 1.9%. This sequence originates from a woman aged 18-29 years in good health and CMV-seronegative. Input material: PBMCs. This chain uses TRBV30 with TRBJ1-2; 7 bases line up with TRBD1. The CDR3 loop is CAWKNRGDYGYTF. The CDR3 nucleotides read TGTGCCTGGAAGAACAGGGGCGACTATGGCTACACCTTC.